This T cell receptor beta chain stems from a study of CD8 T cells in Susac syndrome (dated by TCRdb to 2018 to 2020). Looking at the study overall: Repertoire sequencing was used to test whether CD8+ T cell activation and differentiation in Susac syndrome was antigen driven. Study-wide findings and limitations: The TCR sequencing and HLA analysis was acknowledged to have included a relatively small number of individuals.

Comment on this clonotype: Its target antigen remains unknown. Within one base of it there is no much larger clone, and no base qualities were kept.

The CDR3 spans 14 residues, from the cysteine through the phenylalanine. Of the read, only the CDR3 DNA is kept; its 42 bases are in frame from base 1. The V end loses 6 bases and the J end loses 5 bases, and a stretch of 16 bases separates them. For CDR1 and CDR2, the germline V gene lists MGHRA and YSYEKL. Peripheral blood CD8+ and CD4+ T cells from healthy donors, Susac syndrome patients and multiple sclerosis patients were profiled using high-throughput TCR beta sequencing. Healthy donors were included as age- and sex-matched controls. Bulk CD8+ and CD4+ T cells were purified by magnetic negative isolation, while CD8+ TEMRA cells were enriched using FACS. Blood was drawn into EDTA tubes, processed within 24 hours, and PBMCs were isolated by density gradient centrifugation. PBMCs intended for TCR sequencing were frozen in liquid nitrogen and were later thawed in a 37 degrees C water bath. A purity of at least 90% was achieved for sorted or isolated CD4+, CD8+ and CD8+ TEMRA cells.

RNA was extracted using the RNeasy kit, and roughly 0.5 to 1 microgram was reverse transcribed with random hexamers. TCR beta CDR3 regions were amplified with the immunoSEQ multiplex PCR assay covering 54 Vbeta and 13 Jbeta segments. Bias from PCR amplification was corrected by using a synthetic template baseline for primer optimization and for computational correction. In the authors' own workflow: Reads were annotated to V, D and J genes per IMGT and analyzed with immunoSEQ Analyzer, keeping only productive sequences. Clonality was computed as one minus Shannon entropy normalized by log2 of the number of productive unique sequences. Public and private clones were assessed among the 100 most prevalent clones of each patient and control. Clones were defined as Susac-specific when absent from the healthy and MS cohorts, from fewer than 1,300 published viral clones and from other ImmuneACCESS disease sequences. TCRdb trimmed public reads at Q25 via fastp, called clones via MiXCR and kept in-frame beta chains. Rows are unified per CDR3 protein, each entry keeping the most common DNA and genes. V and J calls and clone size were set by TCRdb, not the authors. Counted in this sample were about 200,000 distinct CDR3 sequences; roughly 94% of them appeared once. Clones ranked in the top ten supply 0.1% of the sample.

In this chain, TRBV4-1 is recombined with TRBJ1-2, with the D gene uncertain. The receptor was derived from a human donor in good health. The specimen sequenced was CD4+ T cells from PBMCs. The bases read TGCGCCAGCAGTACGAATGTGGGAGAATATGGCTACACCTTC. Its translation reads: CASSTNVGEYGYTF.